The entry below describes one T cell receptor (beta chain). No antigen is known for it. No much larger clone is present one base from it, and per-base qualities are unavailable. The TCR beta CDR3 regions were amplified from the RNA transcripts. A first-round RT-PCR of the TCR CDR3 used the HTBI primer set with the Qiagen OneStep RT-PCR kit. A second multiplex PCR round built the libraries, followed by size selection and purification. Paired-end sequencing of the libraries was performed with 100 bp reads on an Illumina HiSeq2000. From the authors' description of their analysis: SOAPnuke was used to process the raw data, removing reads that contained adapters or uncalled bases, had a mean Phred below 15, or lacked an exact match to the constant primer or identifier. High-quality paired reads were merged using COPE v1.2.5, and each unique nucleotide sequence was defined as a clonotype. MiTCR v1.1 was used to align clonotypes to the IMGT TRBV, TRBD and TRBJ reference segments. Analysis was restricted to V-J combinations with a frequency above 0.0001, which covered over 98% of repertoires. The TCS score was defined as F50 (clonal expansion) divided by E x V (chaos), with BLOSUM62-based TCRdist calculated between CDR3 peptides within each V-J. Welch's t-statistics and random forest reduced some 510 V-J features to 13, which were used in a naive Bayes classifier (R e1071). Starting from the raw public reads, TCRdb applied fastp trimming at Q25, assembled clones with MiXCR and retained in-frame beta chains. CDR3 protein duplicates are merged, each entry listing the most common genes and DNA. The V and J calls reflect TCRdb's pipeline rather than the authors' work. The sample table holds 20,000 to 30,000 distinct CDR3 sequences, of which roughly 45% were seen once. About a tenth of the sample goes to the ten largest clones.

Stable Graves' hyperthyroidism was defined as no progression to ophthalmopathy during 18 months of follow-up. Hyperthyroidism patients were newly diagnosed, had a disease duration of under 2 months, and were aged 18 to 65 years. Exclusion was applied to patients with uncontrolled infections, other autoimmune diseases, pregnancy or lactation. Diagnoses were based on clinical symptoms, serum thyroxine and TRAb, thyroid ultrasound and orbital computed tomography. PBMCs were isolated from 8 to 10 ml of fresh peripheral blood by Ficoll-Paque density gradient centrifugation. Trizol reagent was used to extract total RNA, and RNA quality was then checked on an Agilent 2100 Bioanalyzer. The data originate from a study of T cells in Graves' hyperthyroidism and ophthalmopathy (dated by TCRdb to about 2019). With regard to the full study: Peripheral blood was collected at initial diagnosis, before any treatment. A discovery cohort of around 100 patients, about 40 with Graves' ophthalmopathy and over 55 with stable Graves' hyperthyroidism, was used to find distinguishing TCR V-J signatures. Prospective prediction of ophthalmopathy was tested in an independent validation cohort of under 20 hyperthyroidism patients and around 16 patients who later progressed to ophthalmopathy. The 100 discovery patients were randomly split 7:3 into training and test sets. The study also compared thyroid tissue and blood T-cell repertoires from several Graves' hyperthyroidism patients. Once sampling was done, hyperthyroidism patients were given methimazole at a starting dose of 30 mg daily, whereas ophthalmopathy patients were given high-dose intravenous methylprednisolone. The paper describes TCR Vbeta CDR3 sequencing of 140 or so peripheral blood samples, made up of 43 ophthalmopathy patients, 70 to 75 hyperthyroidism patients and 17 progressor patients. Study-wide findings and limitations: Ophthalmopathy was separated from stable hyperthyroidism by a 13 V-J signature model, with approximately 86% sensitivity and about 81% specificity obtained in cross-validation and 80%/75% obtained in testing. Sample size was not statistically predetermined, and blinding of investigators to group allocation was not performed. Most expanded thyroid clonotypes (frequency above 0.001) were also found in blood, which suggests that blood repertoires may mirror thyroid immune responses. In validation, progression to ophthalmopathy was predicted by the model with almost 71% sensitivity and around 76% specificity, a median of roughly six months before onset.

The CDR3 has 15 amino acids, counting the end cysteine and phenylalanine. The read is trimmed to its CDR3 DNA, 45 bases read in frame from base 1. Looking up the germline V gene (reference sequence) yields CDR1 MNHEY and CDR2 SMNVEV. V is clipped by 2 bases and J by 2 bases, and the sequence between their germline boundaries is 12 bases long. The TCR originated in a woman aged 25 to 39 with Graves' hyperthyroidism. Input material: blood. Rearrangement joined TRBV27 to TRBJ1-2; there is no confident call for the D gene. CDR3 loop: CASSLAYRQNYGYTF. In nucleotide form, the sequence is TGTGCCAGCAGTTTAGCCTATCGGCAGAACTATGGCTACACCTTC.